Listed below are T cell receptor beta chains from one sample, sequenced in a study of breast tumors, draining lymph nodes, adjacent tissues. From the multiplex PCR reads, TCRdb called clonotypes with MiXCR, one entry per CDR3 protein. The data contain 60,000 to 70,000 distinct CDR3 sequences, roughly 59% of them singletons. Material for sequencing was breast tumor tissue. All receptors come from a female donor with breast cancer. Some clones in this sample may be carry-over from other donors' samples. Each CDR3 is given with its conserved first and last residue. Each record gives: J gene, D gene, V gene, clone size, CDR3 DNA, CDR3 protein. D genes are given only for firm matches. Size tells how often a clone was seen (once, few, many) or the class of an expanded clone, and some rows leave it out.

>TRBJ2-1|NA|TRBV5-1|many
TGCGCCAGCAGCGTCTCAGGGGGGAACTACAATGAGCAGTTCTTC
CASSVSGGNYNEQFF
>TRBJ2-5|TRBD2|TRBV19|NA
TGTGCCAGTAGTCCGGGACTAGCGGGATGGGGAGTAGAGACCCAGTACTTC
CASSPGLAGWGVETQYF
>TRBJ1-6|TRBD1|TRBV9|NA
TGTGCCAGCAGCCGTGACAGGGTTAATTCACCCCTCCACTTT
CASSRDRVNSPLHF
>TRBJ2-4|TRBD2|TRBV12-3/TRBV12-4|NA
TGTGCCAGCATGCCGGGACTAGCGGGATACGAGCAGGAGGGCCGGTACTTC
CASMPGLAGYEQEGRYF
>TRBJ2-1|TRBD2|TRBV29-1|many
TGCAGCGTTGAGGAGTATCTAGCGGGGGGGGGCAATGAGCAGTTCTTC
CSVEEYLAGGGNEQFF
>TRBJ2-1|TRBD2|TRBV7-2|NA
TGTGCCAGCAGCTCGGGGACTAGCGGGAGTGGGCAGTTCTTC
CASSSGTSGSGQFF
>TRBJ2-2|NA|TRBV3-1|many
TGTGCCAGCAGCCGAGAGGGGGGTTTCATCGGGGAGCTGTTTTTT
CASSREGGFIGELFF
>TRBJ2-1|TRBD2|TRBV7-6|NA
TGTGCCAGCAGCCTTACTAGCGTGGCCTACAATGAGCAGTTCTTC
CASSLTSVAYNEQFF
>TRBJ2-3|TRBD2|TRBV5-6|many
TGTGCCAGCAGCTGGAGACTAGCGGGGGGCGGGTCTACGCAGTATTTT
CASSWRLAGGGSTQYF
>TRBJ1-3|TRBD1|TRBV2|NA
TGTGCCAGCAGTTTATACACTACAGGGGCTGGAAACACCATATATTTC
CASSLYTTGAGNTIYF
>TRBJ2-1|NA|TRBV29-1|NA
TGCAGCTTGGAAGTTTACAATGAGCAGTTCTTC
CSLEVYNEQFF
>TRBJ2-7|TRBD2|TRBV11-3|NA
TGTGCCAGCAGCCCCGGACTAGCGGGAGACGAGCAGTACTTC
CASSPGLAGDEQYF
>TRBJ1-6|TRBD1|TRBV13|NA
TGTGCCAGCAGCGAAAGACAGGGGAGCTCCTATAATTCACCCCTCCACTTT
CASSERQGSSYNSPLHF
>TRBJ1-4|NA|TRBV20-1|many
TGCAGTGCTAGTATCCTTACTAATGAAAAACTGTTTTTT
CSASILTNEKLFF
>TRBJ1-2|NA|TRBV4-1|once
TGCGCCAGCAGCCAAGTACGAGAAAACTATGGCTACGCCTTC
CASSQVRENYGYAF
>TRBJ1-4|NA|TRBV7-9|few
TGTGCCAGCAGTGCGGGGCTAGCGGGAGCAACTAATGAAAAACTGTTTTTT
CASSAGLAGATNEKLFF
>TRBJ1-4|NA|TRBV12-3/TRBV12-4|NA
TGTGCCAGCAGACCCCGTACCACAACTAATGAAAGACTGTTTTTT
CASRPRTTTNERLFF
>TRBJ1-4|TRBD1|TRBV6-2/TRBV6-3|many
TGTGCCAGCAGTTACTACGGACAGGGGGCGAAGGATGAAAAACTGTTTTTT
CASSYYGQGAKDEKLFF
>TRBJ2-7|TRBD2|TRBV10-3|NA
TGTGCCATCAGTGCTAGGAAGGGACTAGCGGCATACGAGCAGTACTTC
CAISARKGLAAYEQYF
>TRBJ1-4|TRBD1|TRBV7-2|NA
TGTGTCAGCAGCTTCCTACAGGGGAGGGAAAAACTGTTTTTT
CVSSFLQGREKLFF
>TRBJ1-2|NA|TRBV12-3/TRBV12-4|NA
TGTGCCAGCAGGGGAGGGGGAGGAGGCTGTGGCTACACCTTC
CASRGGGGGCGYTF
>TRBJ1-4|TRBD1|TRBV7-2|many
TGTGCCAGCAGCCCTCGGACAGGAAATAATGAAAAACTGTTTTTT
CASSPRTGNNEKLFF
>TRBJ1-2|NA|TRBV7-6|many
TGTGCCAGCAGCCCCGGGGGCCCCTATGGCTACACCTTC
CASSPGGPYGYTF
>TRBJ1-4|NA|TRBV11-1|NA
TGTGCCAGCAGTGCGGGGGCCCAAGCAACTAATGAAAAACTGTTTTTT
CASSAGAQATNEKLFF
>TRBJ2-5|TRBD1|TRBV11-2|NA
TGTGCCAGCAGCACCCGGACAGGGATGGGAGAAGAGACCCAGTACTTC
CASSTRTGMGEETQYF